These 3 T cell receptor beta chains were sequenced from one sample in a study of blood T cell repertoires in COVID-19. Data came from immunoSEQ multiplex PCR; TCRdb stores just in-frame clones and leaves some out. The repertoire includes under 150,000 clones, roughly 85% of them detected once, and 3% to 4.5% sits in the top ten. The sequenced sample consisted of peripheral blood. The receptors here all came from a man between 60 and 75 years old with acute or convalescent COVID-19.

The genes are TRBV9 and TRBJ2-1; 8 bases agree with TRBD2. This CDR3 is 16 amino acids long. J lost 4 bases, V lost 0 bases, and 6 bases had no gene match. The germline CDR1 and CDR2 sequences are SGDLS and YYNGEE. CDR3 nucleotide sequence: TGTGCCAGCAGCGTAGGAGCAGCGGGAGTTTACAATGAGCAGTTCTTC. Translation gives CASSVGAAGVYNEQFF.

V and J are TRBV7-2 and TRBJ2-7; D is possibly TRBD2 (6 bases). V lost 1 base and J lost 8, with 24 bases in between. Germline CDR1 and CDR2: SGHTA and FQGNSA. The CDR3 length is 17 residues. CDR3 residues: CASSLEVRGGSYTKQYF. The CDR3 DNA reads TGTGCCAGCAGCTTAGAAGTTAGGGGAGGAAGCTATACGAAGCAGTACTTC. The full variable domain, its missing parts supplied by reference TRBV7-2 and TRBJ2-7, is GAGVSQSPSNKVTEKGKDVELRCDPISGHTALYWYRQSLGQGLEFLIYFQGNSAPDKSGLPSDRFSAERTGGSVSTLTIQRTQQEDSAVYLCASSLEVRGGSYTKQYFGPGTRLTVT.

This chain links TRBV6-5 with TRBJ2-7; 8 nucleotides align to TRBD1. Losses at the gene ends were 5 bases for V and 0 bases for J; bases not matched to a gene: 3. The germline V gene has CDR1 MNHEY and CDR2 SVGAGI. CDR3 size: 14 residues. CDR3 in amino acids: CASSQTGDSYEQYF. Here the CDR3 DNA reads TGTGCCAGCAGTCAGACAGGGGACTCCTACGAGCAGTACTTC.